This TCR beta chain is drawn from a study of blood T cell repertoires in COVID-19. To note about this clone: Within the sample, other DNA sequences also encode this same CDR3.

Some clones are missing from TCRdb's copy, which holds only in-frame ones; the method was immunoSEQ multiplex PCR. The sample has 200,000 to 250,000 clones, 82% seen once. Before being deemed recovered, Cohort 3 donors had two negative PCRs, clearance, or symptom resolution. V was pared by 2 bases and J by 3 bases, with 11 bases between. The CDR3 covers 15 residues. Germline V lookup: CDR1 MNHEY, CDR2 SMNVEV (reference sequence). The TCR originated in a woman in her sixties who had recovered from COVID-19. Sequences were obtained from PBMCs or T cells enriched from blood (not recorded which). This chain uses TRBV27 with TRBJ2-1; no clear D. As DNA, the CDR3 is TGTGCCAGCAGTTTAAGGCCCGGCGGCTACAATGAGCAGTTCTTC. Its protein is CASSLRPGGYNEQFF.